Below, one TCR beta chain is given with its context. The sample originates from a study of blood T cell repertoires in COVID-19. Overall study: Both acute and convalescent COVID-19 samples were obtained from the United States, Italy and Spain.

Here immunoSEQ multiplex PCR was the method, and the copy in TCRdb shows in-frame clones only, minus some. The repertoire holds 150,000 to 200,000 clones, roughly 87% seen once, with roughly 9.1% in the top ten. This CDR3 spans 16 amino acids. The germline V gene has CDR1 SGHDN and CDR2 FVKESK. Trimming took 0 bases from V and 3 from J; bases not matched to a gene: 8. The source of this sequence is a woman in her 70s with acute or convalescent COVID-19. The genes are TRBV14 and TRBJ2-7, with 7 positions matching TRBD1. Sequenced input: peripheral blood. CDR3 amino acids: CASSQDSGGLRYEQYF. In DNA, the CDR3 is TGTGCCAGCAGCCAAGACTCAGGGGGTCTACGCTACGAGCAGTACTTC.